These T cell receptor beta chains were read from a single sample in a study of T cell responses to AZD1222 COVID-19 vaccine. Measured with immunoSEQ multiplex PCR; TCRdb has only the in-frame clones, and not every one. The sample gives roughly 180,000 clones, around 93% of which show up once; 1% is in the top ten. The sample was peripheral blood, taken 28 days after the second dose of the MenACWY control vaccine. These receptors originate from an adult who received the MenACWY meningococcal vaccine as a control. The CDR3 runs from the conserved cysteine through the conserved F or W. D genes are given only for firm matches. Clone size appears in some rows only: once, few, many, or a class for an expanded clone.

v_gene	abundance	d_gene	j_gene	CDR3nt	CDR3aa
TRBV5-8	once	.	TRBJ1-1	TGTGCCAGCAGCTTCCGTCCGAACACTGAAGCTTTCTTT	CASSFRPNTEAFF
TRBV19	.	.	TRBJ1-5	TGTGCCAGTAGTATAAATCGGAATCAGCCCCAGCATTTT	CASSINRNQPQHF
TRBV19	.	TRBD1	TRBJ1-5	TGTGCCAGTAGTACCGACAGGGGGCACAATCAGCCCCAGCATTTT	CASSTDRGHNQPQHF
TRBV19	once	TRBD2	TRBJ2-1	TGTGCCAGTACCTCACAGGCGGGGGGATTAGGCAATGAGCAGTTCTTC	CASTSQAGGLGNEQFF
TRBV7-9	once	.	TRBJ1-1	TGTGCCAGCAGCCCGTTGTCTCGCACTGAAGCTTTCTTT	CASSPLSRTEAFF
TRBV27	.	TRBD2	TRBJ2-2	TGTGCCAGCACGCGGGGGGGCCCCGGGGAGCTGTTTTTT	CASTRGGPGELFF
TRBV4-1	.	TRBD1	TRBJ1-4	TGCGCCAGCAGCGGACAGGAAGGGTCCGAAAAACTGTTTTTT	CASSGQEGSEKLFF
TRBV10-3	.	.	TRBJ2-3	TGTGCCATCAGTGAGCCGGGCGCGGGAAGCACAGATACGCAGTATTTT	CAISEPGAGSTDTQYF
TRBV3-1/TRBV3-2	.	.	TRBJ1-5	TGTGCCAGCAGCCAGTCGACAGGAGCTAATCAGCCCCAGCATTTT	CASSQSTGANQPQHF
TRBV7-2	.	.	TRBJ2-5	TGTGCCAGCAGCTTGACGCGCACCTCCCAAGAGACCCAGTACTTC	CASSLTRTSQETQYF
TRBV7-9	.	TRBD2	TRBJ2-3	TGTGCCAGCAGCTCCGGGAGGGTTTGGACAGATACGCAGTATTTT	CASSSGRVWTDTQYF
TRBV28	few	.	TRBJ2-5	TGTGCCAGCAGTTTGGGGTTGAAGACCCAGTACTTC	CASSLGLKTQYF
TRBV28	.	.	TRBJ2-1	TGTGCCAGCAGTCCCCTTGAGGGCCCGGGGGTCTTC	CASSPLEGPGVF
TRBV7-7	.	.	TRBJ2-2	TGTGCCAGCAGCCGTAACCCGGGGCAGGTAACCGGGGAGCTGTTTTTT	CASSRNPGQVTGELFF
TRBV10-3	.	TRBD1	TRBJ1-5	TGTGCCATCAGTGCCGGGACAGGGGGCGGCAATCAGCCCCAGCATTTT	CAISAGTGGGNQPQHF
TRBV5-1	.	.	TRBJ2-5	TGCGCCAGCAGCTTGATGCCCCGGGGCCAAGAGACCCAGTACTTC	CASSLMPRGQETQYF
TRBV15	.	TRBD1	TRBJ1-5	TGTGCCACCAGCAGAGGACAGGGAAGCAATCAGCCCCAGCATTTT	CATSRGQGSNQPQHF
TRBV4-2	.	TRBD2	TRBJ2-1	TGTGCCAGCAGCCAAGATAGTAGCGGGGGATACAATGAGCAGTTCTTC	CASSQDSSGGYNEQFF
TRBV10-3	.	TRBD1	TRBJ1-2	TGTGCCATCAGCGACACCGGGACAGCTAACTATGGCTACACCTTC	CAISDTGTANYGYTF
TRBV6-6	.	.	TRBJ2-7	TGTGCCAGCAGCCAAACAGGGCTGGGCTACTACGAGCAGTACTTC	CASSQTGLGYYEQYF
TRBV3-1/TRBV3-2	.	.	TRBJ2-1	TGTGCCAGCAGCCAAACAGTCCAAATGAGGTACAATGAGCAGTTCTTC	CASSQTVQMRYNEQFF
TRBV11-2	once	.	TRBJ1-1	TGTGCCAGCGAGAGGAACGCGATGAACACTGAAGCTTTCTTT	CASERNAMNTEAFF
TRBV7-6	.	TRBD1	TRBJ1-2	TGTGCCAGCAGCCTAGAGGGACAGGGTGGCTACACCTTC	CASSLEGQGGYTF
TRBV10-2	.	.	TRBJ1-1	TGCGCCAGCAGTTTAGCGGGGGGCTTGAACACTGAAGCTTTCTTT	CASSLAGGLNTEAFF
TRBV3-1/TRBV3-2	.	.	TRBJ1-1	TGTGCCAGCAGCCGATACCGAGTGAACACTGAAGCTTTCTTT	CASSRYRVNTEAFF
TRBV7-3	.	.	TRBJ2-1	TGTGCCAGCAGCTTAGGTGGACACCAGTCCTCCTTCTCTGAGCAGTTCTTC	CASSLGGHQSSFSEQFF
TRBV19	.	TRBD1	TRBJ1-6	TGTGCCAGTAGCTTGAACAGGGGGAATTCACCCCTCCACTTT	CASSLNRGNSPLHF
TRBV18	.	.	TRBJ1-6	TGTGCCAGCTCACCACCTCCGACCCGCGGGGCACCCCTCCACTTT	CASSPPPTRGAPLHF
TRBV12-3/TRBV12-4	.	.	TRBJ1-1	TGTGCCAGCAGTTTAAGTATGAACACTGAAGCTTTCTTT	CASSLSMNTEAFF
TRBV18	.	TRBD1	TRBJ1-1	TGTGCCAGCTCAGTACAGGGGGCGGATACTGAAGCTTTCTTT	CASSVQGADTEAFF
TRBV2	.	TRBD2	TRBJ2-1	TGTGCCAGCAGTTCCGGGACTAGCGGCTACAATGAGCAGTTCTTC	CASSSGTSGYNEQFF
TRBV5-1	once	.	TRBJ1-4	TGCGCCAGCAGCCCGACAGCTTCTAATGAAAAACTGTTTTTT	CASSPTASNEKLFF
TRBV6-5	.	.	TRBJ1-5	TGTGCCAGCAGGTCAGGGGTTAGCAATCAGCCCCAGCATTTT	CASRSGVSNQPQHF
TRBV11-2	.	TRBD1	TRBJ2-3	TGTGCCAGCAGCTCCCGGGACAGGGGTACAGATACGCAGTATTTT	CASSSRDRGTDTQYF
TRBV7-3	.	.	TRBJ2-1	TGTGCCAGCAGCCCCCGGATAAGCTCGGGTGAGCAGTTCTTC	CASSPRISSGEQFF
TRBV7-2	once	.	TRBJ2-6	TGTGCCAGCAGCCCAGGGCGGGGCTCTGGGGCCAACGTCCTGACTTTC	CASSPGRGSGANVLTF
TRBV3-1/TRBV3-2	.	TRBD2	TRBJ2-3	TGTGCCAGCAGTTTAAGTTCTAGCGGGGGAACAGATACGCAGTATTTT	CASSLSSSGGTDTQYF
TRBV30	.	TRBD1	TRBJ2-1	TGTGCCTGGAGTCCCGAGGGGGCTGGGCGATACAATGAGCAGTTCTTC	CAWSPEGAGRYNEQFF
TRBV28	.	.	TRBJ1-2	TGTGCCAGCAGAACTGTGGACAGAGTCTATGGCTACACCTTC	CASRTVDRVYGYTF
TRBV5-1	.	TRBD1	TRBJ1-3	TGCGCCAGCAGCCCAAGGACAGGAGGAGGAAACACCATATATTTT	CASSPRTGGGNTIYF
TRBV14	.	.	TRBJ1-2	TGTGCCAGCAGCCAAGACCGACAGTTAGTCATTTTC	CASSQDRQLVIF
TRBV28	.	TRBD1	TRBJ1-1	TGTGCCAGCAGTAGAAGGGACAGAGTTGCTGAAGCTTTCTTT	CASSRRDRVAEAFF
TRBV5-1	.	.	TRBJ1-2	TGCGCCAGCAGCTTTGAGACAGTAAACTATGGCTACACCTTC	CASSFETVNYGYTF
TRBV7-2	.	.	TRBJ1-3	TGTGCCAGCAGCCCGAGACAGGCCCGGGCTGGAAACACCATATATTTT	CASSPRQARAGNTIYF
TRBV4-1	.	.	TRBJ1-3	TGCGCCAGCAGCCAAGCCCTAACCTCAGGAAACACCATATATTTT	CASSQALTSGNTIYF
TRBV20-1	.	.	TRBJ1-1	TGCAGTGCTTCGGGGGAGAAAGCTTTCTTT	CSASGEKAFF
TRBV5-1	.	.	TRBJ1-1	TGCGCCAGCACGGAGGGAAGCGCTGAAGCTTTCTTT	CASTEGSAEAFF
TRBV2	few	.	TRBJ1-5	TGTGCCAGCAAGAGGGATCGGGCCAATCAGCCCCAGCATTTT	CASKRDRANQPQHF
TRBV3-1/TRBV3-2	.	.	TRBJ2-7	TGTGCCAGCAGCCCGAACCAGGGATTCGGCTCCTACGAGCAGTACTTC	CASSPNQGFGSYEQYF
TRBV7-2	.	.	TRBJ1-5	TGTGCCAGCAGCCAGGGGCCCAATCAGCCCCAGCATTTT	CASSQGPNQPQHF
TRBV9	.	TRBD2	TRBJ2-2	TGTGCCAGCAGCCCCCGGACTAGCGGGGGCACCGGGGAGCTGTTTTTT	CASSPRTSGGTGELFF
TRBV3-1/TRBV3-2	.	.	TRBJ2-5	TGTGCCAGCAGCCAAGGTGCAGTCCAACAAGAGACCCAGTACTTC	CASSQGAVQQETQYF
TRBV6-5	.	TRBD1	TRBJ1-6	TGTGCCAGCAGGCCAGGGGGGGTTAATTCACCCCTCCACTTT	CASRPGGVNSPLHF